This entry lists 19 T cell receptor beta chains sequenced from one sample in a study of blood T cell repertoires in COVID-19. TCRdb's copy holds only in-frame clones and misses some; the assay was immunoSEQ multiplex PCR. The repertoire includes approximately 190,000 clones, around 83% of them detected once, and under 7.5% sits in the top ten. The specimen sequenced was peripheral blood. The source of these receptors is a woman between 35 and 50 years old with acute or convalescent COVID-19.

The chain recombines TRBV18 with TRBJ2-7, with D perhaps TRBD1 (6 bases). Germline V gene lookup returns CDR1 KGHSH and CDR2 LQKENI. V dropped 3 bases and J dropped 4 bases, with 13 bases sitting between them. This CDR3 comprises 14 residues. The CDR3 DNA sequence: TGTGCCAGCTCACCCCCGGGACAAAAGTACGAGCAGTACTTC. Its translation: CASSPPGQKYEQYF.

V is TRBV5-8 and J is TRBJ2-3, with D perhaps matching TRBD1 (6 bases). V dropped 4 bases and J dropped 0 bases, with 12 bases sitting between them. The CDR3 is 15 amino acids. Germline CDR1 and CDR2: SGHTS and YDEGEE. The CDR3 coding sequence is TGTGCCAGCAGCCCGGGACACCGCAGCACAGATACGCAGTATTTT. This encodes CASSPGHRSTDTQYF.

The genes are TRBV10-3 and TRBJ2-3; 9 bases align to TRBD2. CDR3 size: 16 residues. Trimming at V came to 0 bases and at J to 4 bases, leaving 5 bases not matched to a gene. CDR1 is ENHRY and CDR2 is SYGVKD in the germline V gene. The CDR3 sequence is CAISESATSGSDTQYF. The CDR3 bases are TGTGCCATCAGTGAGTCGGCGACTAGCGGCTCAGATACGCAGTATTTT.

V usage is TRBV6-2 or TRBV6-3 and J usage is TRBJ1-5; unclear D gene. The CDR3 spans 14 residues. V was clipped by 6 bases and J by 6 bases, with 15 bases between them. Germline V gives CDR1 MNHEY, CDR2 SVGEGT. The CDR3 DNA is TGTGCCAGCAGCGGAGGCCCCCGCGGTCAGCCCCAGCATTTT. It specifies CASSGGPRGQPQHF.

The chain joins TRBV6-1 to TRBJ1-2; D is unresolved. This CDR3 has 15 amino acids. Trimming took 2 bases from V and 8 from J, leaving 18 bases between them. Germline V gene sequence: CDR1 MNHNS, CDR2 SASEGT. CDR3 in DNA: TGTGCCAGCAGTGAAATTGAGGGTGCGGGAGGGGGCTACACCTTC. Translation gives CASSEIEGAGGGYTF.

The chain combines TRBV6-6 with TRBJ1-2, with D perhaps TRBD1 (6 bases). Germline assignment: CDR1 MNHNY and CDR2 SVGAGI (reference sequence). The CDR3 has 12 residues. V lost 7 bases, J lost 6 bases, and 12 bases lay in between. The CDR3 region has the DNA TGTGCCAGCACGCTAGGGGGGGATGGCTACACCTTC. Translated, it gives CASTLGGDGYTF.

This chain links TRBV18 with TRBJ1-6; D might be TRBD1 (6 bases). The CDR3 runs 16 residues. In germline, CDR1 is KGHSH, CDR2 LQKENI. Trimming cost V 5 bases and J 3 bases, with 14 bases left between them. CDR3 coding DNA: TGTGCCAGCTCATCTACAGGGTATTACTATAATTCACCCCTCCACTTT. As protein: CASSSTGYYYNSPLHF. The full variable domain, rest sourced from reference TRBV18 and TRBJ1-6, is NAGVMQNPRHLVRRRGQEARLRCSPMKGHSHVYWYRQLPEEGLKFMVYLQKENIIDESGMPKERFSAEFPKEGPSILRIQQVVRGDSAAYFCASSSTGYYYNSPLHFGNGTRLTVT.

The chain has TRBV18 and TRBJ2-2, with D tentatively TRBD2 (5 bases). The V and J ends lost 3 bases and 7 bases respectively, with 12 bases between them. This CDR3 region has 14 residues. From germline, CDR1 is KGHSH and CDR2 LQKENI. The CDR3 reads CASSPRPGNGELFF. The CDR3 nucleotides read TGTGCCAGCTCACCCCGACCGGGAAACGGGGAGCTGTTTTTT.

This clone has only one observation. The chain is built from TRBV28 and TRBJ1-2; 7 positions agree with TRBD1. The germline CDR1 and CDR2 sequences are MDHEN and SYDVKM. The ends lost 2 bases at V and 6 bases at J; junction bases unmatched: 9. CDR3 size: 15 residues. DNA for the CDR3: TGTGCCAGCAGTTTAGCTCCGGTGACAGGGAATGGCTACACCTTC. Translation gives CASSLAPVTGNGYTF.

The genes are TRBV5-8 and TRBJ1-5; D perhaps matches TRBD1 (5 bases). Trimming removed 5 bases from V and 4 bases from J, with 13 bases in between. The CDR3 runs to 14 residues. Germline loops: CDR1 SGHTS, CDR2 YDEGEE. CDR3 protein: CASSLTQGNQPQHF. DNA of the CDR3: TGTGCCAGCAGTTTGACTCAGGGTAATCAGCCCCAGCATTTT.

This clone has just a few counts. DNA of the CDR3: TGTGCCAGCAGCGGACAGGGCTTGGGGGAGCTGTTTTTT. Translated: CASSGQGLGELFF. The chain links TRBV9 to TRBJ2-2; 7 nucleotides line up with TRBD1. From germline, CDR1 is SGDLS and CDR2 YYNGEE. With 3 bases clipped from V and 8 bases from J, the junction kept 4 bases outside the gene matches. The CDR3 consists of 13 residues.

The V call is TRBV27, the J call TRBJ2-7; 10 bases align to TRBD2. Losses at the gene ends were 0 bases for V and 0 bases for J; bases not matched to a gene: 5. The CDR3 spans 17 residues. Germline CDR1 reads MNHEY; CDR2 reads SMNVEV (reference sequence). DNA for the CDR3: TGTGCCAGCAGTTTATCCAGGACTAGCGGTGCCTCCTACGAGCAGTACTTC. Translated, it gives CASSLSRTSGASYEQYF.

The chain uses TRBV15 and TRBJ1-5; possibly TRBD1 for D (6 bases). V was pared by 6 bases and J by 7 bases, with 16 bases between. Germline-derived CDR1 and CDR2 are LNHNV and YYDKDF (reference sequence). The CDR3 length is 14 residues. Here the CDR3 reads CATSSNRDEQPQHF. The CDR3 DNA sequence: TGTGCCACCAGTTCTAACAGGGACGAGCAGCCCCAGCATTTT.

DNA for the CDR3: TGTGCCAGCAGCGTAAGCGTCACTAGAACGTCGTCCGGTGAGCAGTTCTTC. Amino acids: CASSVSVTRTSSGEQFF. The chain couples TRBV9 to TRBJ2-1; weak D call: TRBD2 (5 bases). CDR3 size: 17 residues. The germline V gene encodes CDR1 SGDLS and CDR2 YYNGEE. V shed 1 base and J shed 9 bases, with 23 bases lying between them. The full variable domain, its missing parts supplied by reference TRBV9 and TRBJ2-1, is DSGVTQTPKHLITATGQRVTLRCSPRSGDLSVYWYQQSLDQGLQFLIQYYNGEERAKGNILERFSAQQFPDLHSELNLSSLELGDSALYFCASSVSVTRTSSGEQFFGPGTRLTVL.

This sequence joins TRBV30 and TRBJ1-5, with a possible D match to TRBD1 (5 bases). The CDR3 is made up of 14 amino acids. From germline, CDR1 is GTSNPN and CDR2 SVGIG (reference sequence). Trimming cost V 4 bases and J 5 bases, with 15 bases left between them. CDR3 sequence reads: CAWTSSGGDQPQHF. Written as DNA, the CDR3 is TGTGCCTGGACTTCCTCGGGGGGGGATCAGCCCCAGCATTTT.

This chain links TRBV28 with TRBJ2-1; D possibly corresponds to TRBD2 (6 bases). V was clipped by 2 bases and J by 1 base, with 9 bases between them. The germline V gene encodes CDR1 MDHEN and CDR2 SYDVKM. The CDR3 extends over 15 amino acids. CDR3 protein: CASSLRRGSYNEQFF. CDR3 coding DNA: TGTGCCAGCAGTTTAAGACGGGGGTCCTACAATGAGCAGTTCTTC.

The chain has TRBV11-2 and TRBJ2-7, with 7 bases fitting TRBD2. The CDR3 is 14 residues long. The ends lost 1 base at V and 6 bases at J; junction bases unmatched: 6. In germline, CDR1 is SGHAT, CDR2 FQNNGV. The CDR3 nucleotides read TGTGCCAGCAGCTTAGTTAGCTCGGGGGGCGAGCAGTACTTC. This encodes CASSLVSSGGEQYF.

This clone was detected only once. The rearrangement uses TRBV29-1 and TRBJ2-7; 9 bases align to TRBD1. The germline V gene encodes CDR1 SQVTM and CDR2 ANQGSEA. The CDR3 totals 14 residues. The chain's CDR3 is CSAILGQGSYEQYF. CDR3 coding DNA: TGCAGTGCAATCCTGGGACAGGGATCCTACGAGCAGTACTTC.

This chain links TRBV19 with TRBJ2-1; 7 bases match TRBD2. Germline CDR1 and CDR2: LNHDA and SQIVND (reference sequence). This CDR3 is built from 15 residues. V lost 5 bases and J lost 2; bases outside the gene matches: 6. CDR3 nucleotide sequence: TGTGCCAGTAGTTTGGTGGGAGGGGCCTACAATGAGCAGTTCTTC. Residues: CASSLVGGAYNEQFF.